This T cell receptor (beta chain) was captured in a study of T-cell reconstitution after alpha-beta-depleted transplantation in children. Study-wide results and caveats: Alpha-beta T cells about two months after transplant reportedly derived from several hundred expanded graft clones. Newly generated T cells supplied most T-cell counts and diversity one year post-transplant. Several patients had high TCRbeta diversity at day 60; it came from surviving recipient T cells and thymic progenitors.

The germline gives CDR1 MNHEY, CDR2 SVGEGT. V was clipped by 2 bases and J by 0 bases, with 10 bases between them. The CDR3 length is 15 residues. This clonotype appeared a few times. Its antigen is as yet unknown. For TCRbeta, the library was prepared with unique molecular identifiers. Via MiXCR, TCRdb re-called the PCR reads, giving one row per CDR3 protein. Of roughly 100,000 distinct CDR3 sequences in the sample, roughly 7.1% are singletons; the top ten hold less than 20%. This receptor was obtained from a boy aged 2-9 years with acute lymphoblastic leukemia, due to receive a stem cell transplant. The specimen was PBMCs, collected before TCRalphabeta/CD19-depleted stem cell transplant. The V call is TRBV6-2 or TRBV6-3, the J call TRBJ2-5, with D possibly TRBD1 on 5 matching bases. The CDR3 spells CASSYGAGYQETQYF. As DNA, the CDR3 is TGTGCCAGCAGTTACGGGGCAGGGTACCAAGAGACCCAGTACTTC.